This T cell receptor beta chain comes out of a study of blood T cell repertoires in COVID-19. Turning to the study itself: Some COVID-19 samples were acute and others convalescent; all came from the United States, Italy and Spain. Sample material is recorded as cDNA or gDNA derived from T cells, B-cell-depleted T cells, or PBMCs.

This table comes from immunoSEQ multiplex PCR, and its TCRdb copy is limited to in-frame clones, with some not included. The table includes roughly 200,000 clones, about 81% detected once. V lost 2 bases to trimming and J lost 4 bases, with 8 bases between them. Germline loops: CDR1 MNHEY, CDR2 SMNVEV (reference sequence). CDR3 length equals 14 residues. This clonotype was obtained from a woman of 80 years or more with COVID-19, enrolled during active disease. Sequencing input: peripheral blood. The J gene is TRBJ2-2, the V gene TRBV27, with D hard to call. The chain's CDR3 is CASSLLYPTGELFF. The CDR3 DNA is TGTGCCAGCAGTTTACTATATCCCACCGGGGAGCTGTTTTTT.